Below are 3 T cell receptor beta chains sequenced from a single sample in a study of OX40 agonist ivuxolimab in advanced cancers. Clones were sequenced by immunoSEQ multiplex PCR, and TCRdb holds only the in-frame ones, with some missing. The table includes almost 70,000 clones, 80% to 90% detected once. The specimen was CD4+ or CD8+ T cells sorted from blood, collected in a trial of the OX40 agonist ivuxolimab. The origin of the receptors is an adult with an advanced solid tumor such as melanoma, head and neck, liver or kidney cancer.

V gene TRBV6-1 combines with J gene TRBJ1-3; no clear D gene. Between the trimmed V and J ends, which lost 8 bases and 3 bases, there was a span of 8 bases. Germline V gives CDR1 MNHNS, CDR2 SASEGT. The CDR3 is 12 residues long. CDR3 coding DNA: TGTGCCAGCTTCACGGGTGGAAACACCATATATTTT. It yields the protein CASFTGGNTIYF.

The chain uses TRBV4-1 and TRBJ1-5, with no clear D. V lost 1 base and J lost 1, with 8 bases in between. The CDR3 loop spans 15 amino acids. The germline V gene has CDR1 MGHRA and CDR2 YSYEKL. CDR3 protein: CASSQVGQSNQPQHF. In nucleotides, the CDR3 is TGCGCCAGCAGCCAAGTAGGGCAGAGCAATCAGCCCCAGCATTTT.

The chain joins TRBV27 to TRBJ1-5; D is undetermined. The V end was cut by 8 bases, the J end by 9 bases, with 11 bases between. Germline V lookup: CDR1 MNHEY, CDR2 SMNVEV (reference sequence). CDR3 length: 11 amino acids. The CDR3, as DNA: TGTGCCAGCGGGTTCGATTCGCCCCAGCATTTT. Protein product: CASGFDSPQHF.